Presented here are 28 T cell receptor beta chains from one specimen sequenced in a study of T cell clones after liver transplantation. Profiled with immunoSEQ multiplex PCR; TCRdb holds only in-frame clones, not every one. Of 20,000 to 25,000 clones in the sample, approximately 93% were seen once. The material sequenced was CD8+ T cells from blood, taken roughly 25 months after liver transplant. All receptors derive from a human patient who received a liver transplant. The graft donor may have given rise to some T cells.

This clone was picked up one time. The rearrangement joins TRBV9 to TRBJ2-5; D tentatively fits TRBD1 or TRBD2 (5 bases each). Trimming shortened V by 3 bases and J by 7 bases, and 13 bases separated the two germline ends. Germline V gene data show CDR1 as SGDLS and CDR2 as YYNGEE. This CDR3 contains 13 residues. The CDR3 reads CASSGGASGTQYF. Here the CDR3 DNA reads TGTGCCAGCAGCGGAGGGGCCTCGGGGACCCAGTACTTC.

V and J are TRBV10-1 and TRBJ2-3, with 9 bases identical to TRBD2. The CDR3 contains 13 residues. V lost 5 bases, J lost 7 bases, and 4 bases stayed unmatched. Looked up from germline, CDR1 is WNHNN and CDR2 is SYGVQD (reference sequence). The CDR3 loop is CASSQREDHTQYF. The CDR3 DNA follows: TGCGCCAGCAGTCAGCGGGAGGACCATACGCAGTATTTT.

V is TRBV27 and J is TRBJ2-5; the D gene is possibly TRBD2 (6 bases). The J call may be incorrect, as the DNA end agrees better with TRBJ2-7. This CDR3 spans 15 amino acids. CDR1 is MNHEY, CDR2 SMNVEV, per germline (reference sequence). CDR3 in DNA: TGTGCCAGCAGTCCGGAGGGGTTGGGAGTCTACGAGCAGTACTTC. Translation gives CASSPEGLGVYEQYF.

The chain employs TRBV5-4 and TRBJ2-5; D not certain. Trimming took 1 base from V and 5 from J, leaving 12 bases between them. This CDR3 is built from 14 residues. The germline V gene has CDR1 SGHNT and CDR2 YYREEE (reference sequence). The CDR3 is CASSLPAMMETQYF. In DNA form, the CDR3 reads TGTGCCAGCAGCTTGCCGGCGATGATGGAGACCCAGTACTTC.

The V gene is TRBV25-1, the J gene TRBJ2-7; 7 nucleotides line up with TRBD1. Looked up from germline, CDR1 is MGHDK and CDR2 is SYGVNS. The CDR3 is 14 residues long. V was clipped by 0 bases and J by 4 bases; unmatched bases: 3. CDR3 in DNA: TGTGCCAGCAGTGAATACGGGACAGAATACGAGCAGTACTTC. It specifies CASSEYGTEYEQYF.

V is TRBV27 and J is TRBJ2-7, with D possibly being TRBD2 (6 bases). This CDR3 is 14 amino acids long. The germline CDR1 and CDR2 sequences are MNHEY and SMNVEV (reference sequence). Between the trimmed V and J ends, which lost 6 bases and 0 bases, there was a span of 12 bases. This CDR3 reads CASSNGGSSYEQYF. The DNA of the CDR3 is TGTGCCAGCAGCAACGGGGGTAGCTCCTACGAGCAGTACTTC.

This clone is judged large (0.1 to 1%). This sample also contains other DNA sequences that code for the same CDR3. The chain links TRBV27 to TRBJ1-2; 7 positions agree with TRBD1. The CDR3 loop spans 14 amino acids. Germline-derived CDR1 and CDR2 are MNHEY and SMNVEV (reference sequence). Germline trimming cut 3 bases from V and 2 bases from J; bases unmatched to any gene: 3. The CDR3 sequence: CASSLQGGNYGYTF. DNA for the CDR3: TGTGCCAGCAGTTTGCAGGGGGGCAACTATGGCTACACCTTC.

This rearrangement joins TRBV6-5 to TRBJ2-1; TRBD2 aligns across 10 bases. V lost 7 bases, J lost 6 bases, and 9 bases stayed unmatched. Looked up from germline, CDR1 is MNHEY and CDR2 is SVGAGI. The CDR3 runs to 15 residues. The CDR3 DNA reads TGTGCCAGCAACATACTAGCGGGATCAGGCAATGAGCAGTTCTTC. It translates to CASNILAGSGNEQFF.

This chain joins TRBV6-1 and TRBJ2-2; 12 bases agree with TRBD2. Germline CDR1 MNHNS, CDR2 SASEGT. V shed 1 base, J shed 6 bases, and the junction held 9 bases outside the gene matches. The CDR3 totals 18 residues. CDR3 protein: CASSEGARLAGVAGELFF. The CDR3 nucleotides are TGTGCCAGCAGTGAAGGAGCTAGACTAGCGGGAGTAGCCGGGGAGCTGTTTTTT.

J is TRBJ1-1 and V is TRBV29-1; D uncertain. Germline V gene data show CDR1 as SQVTM and CDR2 as ANQGSEA. The V end lost 3 bases, the J end lost 0 bases, and 2 bases lay between the germline ends. The CDR3 contains 11 residues. CDR3 protein: CSVDVNTEAFF. As DNA, the CDR3 is TGCAGCGTTGACGTGAACACTGAAGCTTTCTTT.

V and J are TRBV18 and TRBJ1-2; 11 bases match TRBD1. The V segment lost 3 bases and the J segment 1 base; nucleotides outside the gene matches: 1. This CDR3 contains 15 residues. Looked up from germline, CDR1 is KGHSH and CDR2 is LQKENI. CDR3 loop: CASSPGTGGNYGYTF. The CDR3 bases are TGTGCCAGCTCACCTGGGACAGGGGGTAACTATGGCTACACCTTC. The full variable domain, in which reference TRBV18 and TRBJ1-2 provide the parts outside the CDR3, is NAGVMQNPRHLVRRRGQEARLRCSPMKGHSHVYWYRQLPEEGLKFMVYLQKENIIDESGMPKERFSAEFPKEGPSILRIQQVVRGDSAAYFCASSPGTGGNYGYTFGSGTRLTVV.

This chain uses TRBV4-1 with TRBJ2-3; 13 nucleotides match TRBD2. The J segment lost 6 bases and the V segment lost 0 bases, leaving 3 bases of the junction unmatched. CDR1 and CDR2 (germline): MGHRA, YSYEKL. This CDR3 region has 16 residues. The CDR3: CASSQDTSGRVDTQYF. CDR3 bases: TGCGCCAGCAGCCAAGATACTAGCGGGAGGGTTGATACGCAGTATTTT.

This chain connects TRBV5-4 to TRBJ2-7; a possible D gene is TRBD2 (5 bases). This CDR3 spans 14 amino acids. In germline, CDR1 is SGHNT, CDR2 YYREEE (reference sequence). The ends were cut back, 4 bases at V and 7 bases at J, with 18 bases in the middle. CDR3 DNA sequence: TGTGCCAGCAGCCACGGACTGTCTAGTGGGGAGCAGTACTTC. Its translation: CASSHGLSSGEQYF.

The V call is TRBV11-2, the J call TRBJ1-1; D is undetermined. Trimming removed 6 bases at V and 0 bases at J, with 8 bases between. The CDR3 is 13 residues long. Germline CDR1 is SGHAT and CDR2 is FQNNGV. The CDR3 protein is CASSYNLNTEAFF. CDR3 sequence (DNA): TGTGCCAGCAGTTACAATCTGAACACTGAAGCTTTCTTT.

The table lists this clone with a count of one. This CDR3 reads CASSFLGTRAPYNEQFF. DNA of the CDR3: TGTGCCAGCAGTTTCCTCGGGACCAGGGCCCCATACAATGAGCAGTTCTTC. The chain joins TRBV28 to TRBJ2-1, with D perhaps assigned TRBD1 or TRBD2 (5 bases each). V was trimmed by 3 bases and J by 4 bases, leaving 19 bases between them. Germline V gene data show CDR1 as MDHEN and CDR2 as SYDVKM. This CDR3 is 17 amino acids long.

The rearrangement links TRBV27 to TRBJ2-7; TRBD1 or TRBD2 may be the D gene (5 bases each). This CDR3 is 17 amino acids long. Germline CDR1 is MNHEY and CDR2 is SMNVEV (reference sequence). Trimming removed 5 bases at V and 1 base at J, with 21 bases between. The CDR3 nucleotides read TGTGCCAGCAGTCTCCAGGGTGGGGACGGAAAATCCTACGAGCAGTACTTC. Amino acid sequence: CASSLQGGDGKSYEQYF.

The chain links TRBV7-9 to TRBJ2-1; the D is unclear. The V end lost 1 base, the J end lost 7 bases, and 17 bases lay between the germline ends. Germline CDR1 SEHNR, CDR2 FQNEAQ (reference sequence). This CDR3 has 16 amino acids. CDR3: CASSLGLGGVWNEQFF. The CDR3 DNA sequence: TGTGCCAGCAGCTTAGGCCTAGGTGGGGTTTGGAATGAGCAGTTCTTC.

The chain is built from TRBV11-3 and TRBJ1-3; maybe TRBD1 (6 bases). The CDR3 contains 13 residues. Germline lookup yields CDR1 SGHNT and CDR2 YENEEA. Trimming removed 8 bases at V and 3 bases at J, with 11 bases between. CDR3 DNA sequence: TGTGCCAGCCTTCAGGGGAGTGGAAACACCATATATTTT. Amino acid sequence: CASLQGSGNTIYF.

The chain recombines TRBV13 with TRBJ2-5, with 12 bases lining up with TRBD2. This CDR3 is built from 16 residues. Germline V gives CDR1 PRHDT, CDR2 FYEKMQ (reference sequence). V gave up 4 bases and J gave up 0 bases; unmatched junction bases: 3. As DNA, the CDR3 is TGTGCCAGCAGCTACCGGACTAGCGGGAACCAAGAGACCCAGTACTTC. As protein: CASSYRTSGNQETQYF.

The V and J genes are TRBV14 and TRBJ1-1, with D tentatively TRBD1 (6 bases). CDR1 and CDR2 from the germline V gene are SGHDN and FVKESK. The CDR3 runs 12 residues. V was trimmed by 2 bases and J by 8 bases, leaving 9 bases between them. This CDR3 is CASSQNRVEAFF. The CDR3 region has the DNA TGTGCCAGCAGCCAAAACAGGGTCGAAGCTTTCTTT.

The chain recombines TRBV7-8 with TRBJ1-5, with a possible D match to TRBD1 (6 bases). CDR3 length equals 15 residues. Trimming pared 2 bases from V and 7 bases from J, leaving 15 bases between. Germline assignment: CDR1 SGHVS and CDR2 FQNEAQ. CDR3 residues: CASSLRTDRGQPQHF. CDR3 DNA: TGTGCCAGCAGCTTAAGGACAGACCGGGGGCAGCCCCAGCATTTT. Complete variable domain (other parts from reference TRBV7-8 and TRBJ1-5): GAGVSQSPRYKVAKRGQDVALRCDPISGHVSLFWYQQALGQGPEFLTYFQNEAQLDKSGLPSDRFFAERPEGSVSTLKIQRTQQEDSAVYLCASSLRTDRGQPQHFGDGTRLSIL.

V usage is TRBV7-2 and J usage is TRBJ2-1; D gene unclear. CDR1 SGHTA and CDR2 FQGNSA come from the germline V gene. The length of the CDR3 is 14 residues. V lost 5 bases to trimming and J lost 6 bases, with 14 bases between them. The CDR3 loop reads CASSRPLPPNEQFF. The CDR3 nucleotides are TGTGCCAGCAGCCGACCGTTACCCCCCAATGAGCAGTTCTTC. Looking up the rest from reference TRBV7-2 and TRBJ2-1 gives the full variable domain: GAGVSQSPSNKVTEKGKDVELRCDPISGHTALYWYRQSLGQGLEFLIYFQGNSAPDKSGLPSDRFSAERTGGSVSTLTIQRTQQEDSAVYLCASSRPLPPNEQFFGPGTRLTVL.

In this sample, this clone turned up once. The V and J genes are TRBV25-1 and TRBJ2-7; tentatively, D is TRBD2 (5 bases). V gave up 1 base and J gave up 5 bases, with 9 bases separating them. Germline CDR1 and CDR2: MGHDK and SYGVNS. This CDR3 region has 13 residues. CDR3 residues: CASSESEDDEQYF. CDR3 in DNA: TGTGCCAGCAGTGAATCGGAGGATGACGAGCAGTACTTC.

This clone showed up just once. V is TRBV5-1 and J is TRBJ2-5, with 9 bases matching TRBD2. V lost 3 bases, J lost 2 bases, and 11 bases stayed unmatched. Germline CDR1 and CDR2: SGHRS and YFSETQ. The CDR3 is 17 amino acids. As DNA, the CDR3 is TGCGCCAGCAGCTCCCTATTGGGGCTAGCGGGACAAGAGACCCAGTACTTC. This sequence encodes CASSSLLGLAGQETQYF.

The rearrangement links TRBV27 to TRBJ2-5; the match to TRBD2 covers 16 bases. Per the germline V gene, CDR1 is MNHEY and CDR2 is SMNVEV (reference sequence). The CDR3 consists of 18 residues. V lost 4 bases, J lost 2 bases, and 7 bases stayed unmatched. This chain's CDR3 is CASSYGTSGRVGQETQYF. CDR3 nucleotide sequence: TGTGCCAGCAGTTACGGGACTAGCGGGAGGGTAGGGCAAGAGACCCAGTACTTC.

V and J are TRBV11-2 and TRBJ2-5; 8 bases map to TRBD2. The length of the CDR3 is 16 residues. CDR1 is SGHAT, CDR2 FQNNGV, per germline. V shed 5 bases and J 2 bases; nucleotides not matched to a gene: 10. CDR3 nucleotides: TGTGCCAGCAGCCCTAGTTTCCCGGGGGGGCAAGAGACCCAGTACTTC. Encoded protein: CASSPSFPGGQETQYF.

This chain links TRBV6-5 with TRBJ1-1, with no clear D. The V gene's germline CDR1 is MNHEY and CDR2 SVGAGI. The CDR3 is 15 residues long. Trimming took 1 base from V and 0 from J, leaving 9 bases between them. The CDR3 coding sequence is TGTGCCAGCAGTTACTATTGGGATATGAACACTGAAGCTTTCTTT. Translating gives CASSYYWDMNTEAFF.

Written as DNA, the CDR3 is TGCAGCGTTGTATTAGATAACAGGTCTGGCTACACCTTC. Translating it yields CSVVLDNRSGYTF. This chain links TRBV29-1 with TRBJ1-2, with D perhaps TRBD1 (5 bases). The CDR3 runs 13 residues. The germline gives CDR1 SQVTM, CDR2 ANQGSEA. V gave up 4 bases and J gave up 7 bases, with 16 bases separating them.